This T cell receptor beta chain was captured in a study of cytomegalovirus exposure and HLA in healthy donors. Background on the study: A subsequent analysis stated that the roughly 120 validation repertoires were run on the same platform as the approximately 710 first-cohort repertoires.

Donors were drawn from the approximately 120-subject validation cohort, separate from the 666-subject first cohort. Method: immunoSEQ multiplex PCR; TCRdb's copy keeps in-frame clones and lacks some. The sample lists over 85,000 clones, 85% to 95% occurring once. General study points: Later, an analysis found that TCR clusters from the first cohort tended to co-occur in the 90 to 150 validation repertoires.

Details on this clone: Its antigen is not known.

The CDR3 runs 14 residues. Germline CDR1 and CDR2: SGHRS and YFSETQ. Trimming took 0 bases from V and 9 from J, leaving 13 bases between them. This TCR was sampled from a woman aged 30 to 39 in good health and CMV-seropositive. The chain uses TRBV5-1 and TRBJ2-1; tentative D call: TRBD2 (6 bases). Sequencing was carried out using PBMCs. The DNA for the CDR3 is TGCGCCAGCAGCTTGGGGGCGGGTAGCGGTGAGCAGTTCTTC. This translates into CASSLGAGSGEQFF.